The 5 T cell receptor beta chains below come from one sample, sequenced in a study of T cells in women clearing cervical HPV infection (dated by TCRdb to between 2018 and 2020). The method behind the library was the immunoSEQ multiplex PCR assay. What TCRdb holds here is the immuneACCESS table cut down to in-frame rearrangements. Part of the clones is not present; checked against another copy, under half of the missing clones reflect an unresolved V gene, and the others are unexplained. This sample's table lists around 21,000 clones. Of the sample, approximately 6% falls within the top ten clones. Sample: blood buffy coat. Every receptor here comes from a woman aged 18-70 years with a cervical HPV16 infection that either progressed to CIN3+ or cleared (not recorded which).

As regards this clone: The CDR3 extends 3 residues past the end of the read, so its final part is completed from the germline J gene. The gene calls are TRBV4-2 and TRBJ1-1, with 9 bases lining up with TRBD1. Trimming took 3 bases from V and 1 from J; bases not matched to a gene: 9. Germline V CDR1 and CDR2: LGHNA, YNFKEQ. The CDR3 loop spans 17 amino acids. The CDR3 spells CASSHEGTGKGNTEAFF. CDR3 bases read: TGTGCCAGCAGCCACGAAGGGACAGGGAAAGGGAACACTGAA.

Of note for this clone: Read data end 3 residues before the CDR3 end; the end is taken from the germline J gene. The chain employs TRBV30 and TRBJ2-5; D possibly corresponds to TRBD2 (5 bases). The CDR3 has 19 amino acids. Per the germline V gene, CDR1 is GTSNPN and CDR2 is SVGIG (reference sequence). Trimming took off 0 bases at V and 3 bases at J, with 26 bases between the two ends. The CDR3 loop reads CAWSVLYLRAAVEEETQYF. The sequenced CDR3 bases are TGTGCCTGGAGTGTACTGTATCTGCGCGCAGCGGTGGAGGAAGAGACC.

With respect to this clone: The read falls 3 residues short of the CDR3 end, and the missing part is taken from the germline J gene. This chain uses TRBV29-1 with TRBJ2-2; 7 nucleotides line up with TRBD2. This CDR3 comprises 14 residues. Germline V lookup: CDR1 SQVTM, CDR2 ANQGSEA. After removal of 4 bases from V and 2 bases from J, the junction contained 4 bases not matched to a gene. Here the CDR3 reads CSVGTRGNTGELFF. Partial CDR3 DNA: TGCAGCGTTGGGACTAGAGGAAACACCGGGGAG.

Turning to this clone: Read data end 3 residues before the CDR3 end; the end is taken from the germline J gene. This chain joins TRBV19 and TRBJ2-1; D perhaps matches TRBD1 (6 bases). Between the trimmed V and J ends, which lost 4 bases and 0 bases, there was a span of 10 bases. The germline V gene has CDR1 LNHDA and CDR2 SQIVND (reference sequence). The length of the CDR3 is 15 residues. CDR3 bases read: TGTGCCAGTAGTAAAGGACAGAGCTCCTACAATGAG. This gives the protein CASSKGQSSYNE. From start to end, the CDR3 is CASSKGQSSYNEQFF.

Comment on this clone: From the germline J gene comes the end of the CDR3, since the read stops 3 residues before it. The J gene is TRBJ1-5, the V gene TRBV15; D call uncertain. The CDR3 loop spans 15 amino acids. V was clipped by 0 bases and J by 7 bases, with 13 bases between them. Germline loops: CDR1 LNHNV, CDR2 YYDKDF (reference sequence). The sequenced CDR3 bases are TGTGCCACCAGCAGAGATCGGGGTTCGGGACAGCCC. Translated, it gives CATSRDRGSGQP. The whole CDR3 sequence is CATSRDRGSGQPQHF.